The rows below give T cell receptor beta chains drawn from one sample of a study of cytomegalovirus exposure and HLA in healthy donors. Clones were sequenced by immunoSEQ multiplex PCR, and TCRdb holds only the in-frame ones, with some missing. The data show approximately 190,000 clones, roughly 80% seen once. Sequenced sample: PBMCs. Source of these receptors: a man in his fifties or sixties in good health and CMV-seronegative. CDR3s include the opening cysteine and the closing phenylalanine or tryptophan. A D gene is named only where the DNA matches it firmly. Some rows mark clone size as missing; the rest say once, few, many or name a class of expanded clone.

clone_size j_call d_call v_call cdr3_nt cdr3_aa
. TRBJ1-2 TRBD1 TRBV6-5 TGTGCCAGCGCCGACAGGGGGCCTGGCTACACCTTC CASADRGPGYTF
once TRBJ1-1 . TRBV4-1 TGCGCCAGCAAGAACAGAGTTACGAACACTGAAGCTTTCTTT CASKNRVTNTEAFF
. TRBJ2-3 TRBD2 TRBV4-1 TGCGCCAGCAGAATCAGTTCGGCGGGGGGGCTGGTAGATACGCAGTATTTT CASRISSAGGLVDTQYF
. TRBJ2-7 TRBD2 TRBV7-6 TGTGCCAGCAGTCCTAGCGGGGGGGCCTACGAGCAGTACTTC CASSPSGGAYEQYF
. TRBJ2-2 TRBD1 TRBV19 TGTGCCAGTAGTATAACAGGGGACACCGGGGAGCTGTTTTTT CASSITGDTGELFF
. TRBJ1-1 TRBD1 TRBV7-9 TGTGCCAGCAGCGGATCGGTCTTCGGGCAGGGGGGCTTAGAAGCTTTCTTT CASSGSVFGQGGLEAFF
. TRBJ1-5 TRBD1 TRBV4-1 TGCGCCAGCAGCCAAGAAGGGGGACAGGTGAGCAATCAGCCCCAGCATTTT CASSQEGGQVSNQPQHF
. TRBJ2-5 TRBD2 TRBV11-3 TGTGCCAGCAGCCCCCGGACTAGCGGGGATGGAGAGACCCAGTACTTC CASSPRTSGDGETQYF
. TRBJ2-5 TRBD2 TRBV23-1 TGCGCCAGCGGGGGGGGGTCCCCTAACCAAGAGACCCAGTACTTC CASGGGSPNQETQYF
. TRBJ1-5 TRBD1 TRBV5-8 TGTGCCAGCAGTTCTGACAGGGGAATCAGCAATCAGCCCCAGCATTTT CASSSDRGISNQPQHF
. TRBJ1-2 . TRBV7-9 TGTGCCAGCAGCTCACTAGTTGCGGGGGGCTACACCTTC CASSSLVAGGYTF
. TRBJ1-4 TRBD1 TRBV5-1 TGCGCCAGCAGCTTGGCCGGGACAGCAGTGGGCGAAAAACTGTTTTTT CASSLAGTAVGEKLFF
once TRBJ2-3 . TRBV6-4 TGTGCCAGCAGTGAGCAGTCCACAGATACGCAGTATTTT CASSEQSTDTQYF
. TRBJ2-5 TRBD2 TRBV6-5 TGTGCCAGCAGTTACCTAGCGGGGGAAGAGACCCAGTACTTC CASSYLAGEETQYF
. TRBJ1-4 TRBD1 TRBV27 TGTGCCAGCAGTTTTTTCGCAGGGGGCGAGGGATTTGGGACTAATGAAAAACTGTTTTTT CASSFFAGGEGFGTNEKLFF
. TRBJ2-7 . TRBV4-1 TGCGCCAGCAGCCAAGGAGCAGGGATCTCCTACGAGCAGTACTTC CASSQGAGISYEQYF
few TRBJ1-1 . TRBV7-2 TGTGCCAGCAGCCGGGACGCCGGGGGTTTCTTT CASSRDAGGFF
. TRBJ2-3 . TRBV23-1 TGCGCCAGCAGTCACAGGGGCAGGCTGCAGTATTTT CASSHRGRLQYF
. TRBJ1-3 . TRBV7-9 TGTGCCAGCAGCTTAAGCCGGGTGGCGGACACCATATATTTT CASSLSRVADTIYF
. TRBJ1-2 TRBD1 TRBV9 TGTGCCAGCAACCCGGGACAGGGGGTCTATGGCTACACCTTC CASNPGQGVYGYTF
once TRBJ2-2 . TRBV5-1 TGCGCCAGCAGCCTGACAGGAACAGACGGGGAGCTGTTTTTT CASSLTGTDGELFF
. TRBJ1-5 . TRBV10-3 TGTGCCATCACCAGGGGCCGGGGTCAGCCCCAGCATTTT CAITRGRGQPQHF
. TRBJ1-5 TRBD1 TRBV19 TGTGCCAGTACGAGGGGGCAGGGGCCCCAGCATTTT CASTRGQGPQHF
. TRBJ1-3 TRBD1 TRBV7-2 TGTGCCAGCAGCTTATCAACGGGACAGGGGAGAGTTGGAAACACCATATATTTT CASSLSTGQGRVGNTIYF
once TRBJ1-6 . TRBV7-6 TGTGCCAGCAGCTTAGAGGGGGGGGGCTATAATTCACCCCTCCACTTT CASSLEGGGYNSPLHF
. TRBJ1-1 . TRBV20-1 TGCAGTGCTCCCCGGGGGTCTGAAGCTTTCTTT CSAPRGSEAFF
. TRBJ2-6 TRBD1 TRBV11-2 TGTGCCAGCAGCCGGGACAGGGGGCTCCTCAGCTCTGGGGCCAACGTCCTGACTTTC CASSRDRGLLSSGANVLTF
. TRBJ2-5 TRBD1 TRBV27 TGTGCCAGCAGTCCCGACAGGGTGAGAGTGGAGACCCAGTACTTC CASSPDRVRVETQYF
. TRBJ2-1 TRBD2 TRBV7-3 TGTGCCAGCAGTCTAGCGGGCTCCTACAATGAGCAGTTCTTC CASSLAGSYNEQFF
. TRBJ1-3 . TRBV2 TGTGCCAGCAGTGAAGCCGGAAGGGGTAGAAACACCATATATTTT CASSEAGRGRNTIYF
few TRBJ2-1 . TRBV7-3 TGTGCCAGCAGCCAAGGACATGTGAGTACCCGATACAATGAGCAGTTCTTC CASSQGHVSTRYNEQFF
. TRBJ1-2 TRBD1 TRBV11-1 TGTGCCAGCAGCTCTGGAACAGGGGATCTCGGCTTC CASSSGTGDLGF
once TRBJ1-6 . TRBV9 TGTGCCAGCAGCCCACTATCGTCGAGTTCACCCCTCCACTTT CASSPLSSSSPLHF
. TRBJ1-5 TRBD1 TRBV19 TGTGCCAGTAGTAGGGACAGATACAATCAGCCCCAGCATTTT CASSRDRYNQPQHF
. TRBJ1-1 . TRBV6-1 TGTGCCAGCAGTCTCGACAGGTGGTTCTTT CASSLDRWFF
. TRBJ1-4 . TRBV7-9 TGTTCCTGGACTTCCGGGTCTATTAATGAAAAACTGTTTTTT CSWTSGSINEKLFF
. TRBJ2-1 . TRBV5-1 TGCGCCAGCAGCCCTTCACAGCTCGGTGAGCAGTTCTTC CASSPSQLGEQFF
. TRBJ2-7 . TRBV10-2 TGCGCCAGCAGTGAGTCCGGGTCGGACTCATTACGAGGGCAGTACTTC CASSESGSDSLRGQYF
once TRBJ1-3 TRBD1 TRBV5-1 TGCGCCAGCAGCGGCAGCACCAGGGGGCCAAGAAACACCATATATTTT CASSGSTRGPRNTIYF
. TRBJ1-6 . TRBV7-2 TGTGCCAGCAGCTTAGAGCCAGGGGAACATTCACCCCTCCACTTT CASSLEPGEHSPLHF
. TRBJ2-3 TRBD1 TRBV29-1 TGCAGTAATGGACAGGGAAAAGGACCAGATACGCAGTATTTT CSNGQGKGPDTQYF
few TRBJ2-2 . TRBV7-9 TGTGCCAGCACCAGGGACTACACCGGGGAGCTGTTTTTT CASTRDYTGELFF
few TRBJ1-1 TRBD1 TRBV30 TGTGCCTGGAGTGTAGACAGGGCTTTGATCGCTTTCTTT CAWSVDRALIAFF
. TRBJ1-1 TRBD1 TRBV7-6 TGTGCCAGCAGCTCACAGGGGGCGGCTGAAGCTTTCTTT CASSSQGAAEAFF
. TRBJ2-7 TRBD1 TRBV6-5 TGTGCCAGCAGGGGGGACAGGGGAGGAGGGTACGAGCAGTACTTC CASRGDRGGGYEQYF
. TRBJ2-1 TRBD2 TRBV13 TGTGCCAGCAGCCAGCGGACTAGCGGGGGGGCCCATGAGCAGTTCTTC CASSQRTSGGAHEQFF
once TRBJ2-1 . TRBV7-9 TGTGCCAGCAGCTTAGACGGTGGTGAGCAGTTCTTC CASSLDGGEQFF
. TRBJ2-1 . TRBV27 TGTGCCAGCAACAATCGAGGTGAGCAGTTCTTC CASNNRGEQFF
. TRBJ2-7 . TRBV18 TGTGCCAGCTCGCCCTCCCCCGGAGGGGAGTACGAGCAGTACTTC CASSPSPGGEYEQYF
. TRBJ1-4 . TRBV13 TGTGCCAGCAGCTTAGGCGGGACTGCAACTAATGAAAAACTGTTTTTT CASSLGGTATNEKLFF
. TRBJ2-7 . TRBV2 TGTGCCAGCAGTGGTAGTGGCTACGAGCAGTACTTC CASSGSGYEQYF
. TRBJ1-5 . TRBV9 TGTGCCAGCAGCTCCGGGGAAGGGGGGCCCCAGCATTTT CASSSGEGGPQHF
. TRBJ1-1 . TRBV27 TGTGCCAGCAGTAGCGGCGGACTGGGGAGAACTGAAGCTTTCTTT CASSSGGLGRTEAFF